Below are 22 T cell receptor beta chains sequenced from a single sample in a study of response to subunit inactivated influenza vaccine. TCRdb re-called the RT-PCR reads through MiXCR, storing one row per CDR3 protein. The sample shows 500,000 to 600,000 distinct CDR3 sequences, 7.6% of them seen only once. The specimen was PBMCs from blood, collected around 2 years after vaccination. Every receptor here comes from a man between 50 and 75 years old who received an inactivated influenza vaccine.

This clonotype appeared many times. CDR3 sequence reads: CASSSTRYNEQFF. Here the CDR3 DNA reads TGCGCCAGCAGCTCGACACGGTACAATGAGCAGTTCTTC. The genes are TRBV5-1 and TRBJ2-1; no firm D call. Germline V gene data show CDR1 as SGHRS and CDR2 as YFSETQ. Trimming removed 3 bases from V and 4 bases from J, with 8 bases in between. The CDR3 extends over 13 amino acids.

This clonotype occurred many times. The chain couples TRBV29-1 to TRBJ2-7; TRBD1 matches at 12 bases. The J segment lost 5 bases and the V segment lost 7 bases, leaving 6 bases of the junction unmatched. CDR3 length: 13 residues. Germline V gives CDR1 SQVTM, CDR2 ANQGSEA. The CDR3 nucleotides read TGCAGCGGCGGGGACAGGGGGCTTAACGAGCAGTACTTC. Amino acid sequence: CSGGDRGLNEQYF.

This clonotype has at least ten counts. V usage is TRBV7-9 and J usage is TRBJ2-1, with 10 bases that match TRBD2. Germline V gene sequence: CDR1 SEHNR, CDR2 FQNEAQ (reference sequence). There are 16 residues in the CDR3. The V segment lost 4 bases and the J segment 1 base; nucleotides outside the gene matches: 4. The CDR3 nucleotides are TGTGCCAGCAGCTCAAGGACTAGCGGATCCTACAATGAGCAGTTCTTC. Translated, it gives CASSSRTSGSYNEQFF.

This clonotype was counted ten times or more. The chain recombines TRBV25-1 with TRBJ2-1; the match to TRBD1 covers 7 bases. CDR3 length: 13 residues. The germline V gene has CDR1 MGHDK and CDR2 SYGVNS. Trimming removed 5 bases from V and 7 bases from J; junction bases left unmatched: 5. The CDR3 protein is CASSRTGVNEQFF. Written as DNA, the CDR3 is TGTGCCAGCAGTAGGACAGGAGTGAATGAGCAGTTCTTC.

Only a few counts were recorded for this clonotype. The chain links TRBV5-5 to TRBJ2-1; the D is unclear. CDR3 size: 12 residues. The V end lost 1 base, the J end lost 9 bases, and 8 bases lay between the germline ends. Germline-derived CDR1 and CDR2 are SGHKS and YYEKEE (reference sequence). The CDR3 DNA reads as TGTGCCAGCAGCTTGATTTCCGGTGAGCAGTTCTTC. The encoded protein is CASSLISGEQFF. Based on the CDR3 plus reference TRBV5-5 and TRBJ2-1, the full variable domain is DAGVTQSPTHLIKTRGQQVTLRCSPISGHKSVSWYQQVLGQGPQFIFQYYEKEERGRGNFPDRFSARQFPNYSSELNVNALLLGDSALYLCASSLISGEQFFGPGTRLTVL.

This clonotype was seen repeatedly, ten times or more. The V and J genes are TRBV6-6 and TRBJ2-7; tentative D call: TRBD2 (5 bases). Germline CDR1 is MNHNY and CDR2 is SVGAGI (reference sequence). CDR3 length: 13 residues. V was shortened by 0 bases and J by 5 bases, with 8 bases between the two germline ends. This chain's CDR3 is CASSYSNGNEQYF. CDR3 bases: TGTGCCAGCAGTTACTCGAACGGGAACGAGCAGTACTTC.

This clonotype was seen more than once but under ten times. V is TRBV7-9 and J is TRBJ2-3; TRBD2 matches 8 bases. J lost 4 bases, V lost 5 bases, and 5 bases had no gene match. The CDR3 sequence is 14 residues long. From germline, CDR1 is SEHNR and CDR2 FQNEAQ (reference sequence). The CDR3 spells CASSPGLVPDTQYF. The CDR3 region has the DNA TGTGCCAGCAGCCCGGGACTAGTGCCAGATACGCAGTATTTT.

The chain links TRBV21-1 to TRBJ2-6; the table's D call, TRBD1, was not checked against the DNA. TRBV21-1 constitutes a pseudogene. CDR3 length equals 18 residues. CDR3: CASSFRDRGMTGANVLTF. The CDR3 DNA is TGTGCCAGCAGCTTCCGGGACAGGGGTATGACTGGGGCCAACGTCCTGACTTTC.

The chain combines TRBV15 with TRBJ1-3; D not resolved. This CDR3 is built from 16 residues. Trimming pared 0 bases from V and 2 bases from J, leaving 11 bases between. The germline V gene encodes CDR1 LNHNV and CDR2 YYDKDF (reference sequence). This CDR3 is CATSRDKGVPGNTIYF. DNA of the CDR3: TGTGCCACCAGCAGAGATAAGGGAGTCCCTGGAAACACCATATATTTT.

This chain joins TRBV28 and TRBJ2-5; D gene ambiguous. This CDR3 is 13 amino acids long. V lost 8 bases and J lost 2, with 12 bases in between. Germline V CDR1 and CDR2: MDHEN, SYDVKM. CDR3 region: CASGSGAQETQYF. CDR3 nucleotides: TGTGCCAGCGGGTCGGGTGCACAAGAGACCCAGTACTTC. The complete variable domain, with remaining parts taken from reference TRBV28 and TRBJ2-5, reads DVKVTQSSRYLVKRTGEKVFLECVQDMDHENMFWYRQDPGLGLRLIYFSYDVKMKEKGDIPEGYSVSREKKERFSLILESASTNQTSMYLCASGSGAQETQYFGPGTRLLVL.

About this clonotype: In this CDR3 the conserved last residue, phenylalanine or tryptophan, is missing, so a read error is likely. The chain joins TRBV7-2 to TRBJ2-5, with D tentatively TRBD1 (6 bases). This CDR3 has 15 amino acids. CDR1 and CDR2 (germline): SGHTA, FQGNSA. V shed 0 bases and J shed 1 base, with 9 bases lying between them. The CDR3 coding sequence is TGTGCCAGCAGCTTAGCAGGGGGTATCCAAGAGACCCAGTACTAC. This codes for CASSLAGGIQETQYY.

This clonotype has only a few counts. The chain uses TRBV20-1 and TRBJ2-1; 9 bases line up with TRBD2. In germline, CDR1 is DFQATT, CDR2 SNEGSKA (reference sequence). The CDR3 sequence is 15 residues long. Germline trimming cut 0 bases from V and 6 bases from J; bases unmatched to any gene: 6. CDR3 region: CSARDQGLAGNEQFF. The CDR3 DNA reads TGCAGTGCTAGAGATCAGGGACTAGCTGGCAATGAGCAGTTCTTC.

This clonotype was observed a few times. The rearrangement uses TRBV29-1 and TRBJ2-7; D may be TRBD2 (6 bases). There are 17 residues in the CDR3. V dropped 4 bases and J dropped 1 base, with 23 bases sitting between them. Germline values: CDR1 SQVTM, CDR2 ANQGSEA. CDR3 in DNA: TGCAGCGTTGCCTTTCTCCGGGGACTGCCTGTTTCCTACGAGCAGTACTTC. Translated: CSVAFLRGLPVSYEQYF.

The rearrangement links TRBV6-1 to TRBJ1-4; no clear D. CDR1 is MNHNS and CDR2 is SASEGT in the germline V gene. There are 15 residues in the CDR3. The V end lost 4 bases, the J end lost 3 bases, and 12 bases lay between the germline ends. As DNA, the CDR3 is TGTGCCAGCAGTGCTCGGACTGCATCTAATGAAAAACTGTTTTTT. Its translation: CASSARTASNEKLFF.

This chain connects TRBV20-1 to TRBJ2-3; 13 nucleotides match TRBD2. Trimming at V came to 6 bases and at J to 4 bases, leaving 13 bases not matched to a gene. This CDR3 comprises 17 residues. The germline V gene has CDR1 DFQATT and CDR2 SNEGSKA (reference sequence). The DNA of the CDR3 is TGCAGTGCCATACTAGCGGGGGGGCCGCTGGCCGCAGATACGCAGTATTTT. This gives the protein CSAILAGGPLAADTQYF.

This clonotype was counted many times. The chain joins TRBV18 to TRBJ2-2, with D perhaps assigned TRBD1 or TRBD2 (5 bases each). Trimming took off 5 bases at V and 7 bases at J, with 8 bases between the two ends. Per germline, CDR1 KGHSH and CDR2 LQKENI. The CDR3 runs 12 residues. CDR3 DNA sequence: TGTGCCAGCTCAAGGGACGACGGGGAGCTGTTTTTT. This encodes CASSRDDGELFF.

This clonotype was detected only a few times. This chain uses TRBV20-1 with TRBJ1-1, with TRBD1 identical over 7 bases. CDR1 and CDR2 (germline): DFQATT, SNEGSKA (reference sequence). CDR3 length equals 16 residues. After removal of 3 bases from V and 3 bases from J, the junction contained 13 bases not matched to a gene. The CDR3 nucleotides read TGCAGTGCTAGGGAGGGGACAGTGGCTAAACACACTGAAGCTTTCTTT. It encodes CSAREGTVAKHTEAFF.

This clonotype was recorded at least ten times. V gene TRBV10-3 combines with J gene TRBJ2-1; 10 bases map to TRBD2. This CDR3 contains 14 residues. The J segment lost 5 bases and the V segment lost 7 bases, leaving 5 bases of the junction unmatched. Germline V CDR1 and CDR2: ENHRY, SYGVKD. The CDR3 reads CAITSSGGNNEQFF. CDR3 in DNA: TGTGCCATCACTTCTAGCGGGGGTAACAATGAGCAGTTCTTC.

This clonotype was detected a few times. This chain connects TRBV5-5 to TRBJ1-5, with 7 bases lining up with TRBD1. Looked up from germline, CDR1 is SGHKS and CDR2 is YYEKEE (reference sequence). CDR3 length: 14 residues. V dropped 0 bases and J dropped 9; count of bases not matched to a gene: 6. The CDR3: CASSLDRGVWPQHF. The CDR3 nucleotides read TGTGCCAGCAGCTTGGACAGGGGCGTGTGGCCCCAGCATTTT.

V and J are TRBV7-6 and TRBJ2-7; the D is unclear. Germline CDR1 reads SGHVS; CDR2 reads FNYEAQ. This CDR3 comprises 14 residues. Trimming pared 3 bases from V and 2 bases from J, leaving 11 bases between. The CDR3 sequence is CASSFGDGAYEQYF. For the CDR3, the DNA is TGTGCCAGCAGCTTTGGGGATGGGGCCTACGAGCAGTACTTC.

This clonotype has just a few counts. V and J are TRBV7-9 and TRBJ1-4; unclear D gene. Germline CDR1 is SEHNR and CDR2 is FQNEAQ (reference sequence). The CDR3 runs to 15 residues. V lost 0 bases to trimming and J lost 4 bases, with 9 bases between them. The CDR3 sequence is CASSLALPINEKLFF. CDR3 DNA sequence: TGTGCCAGCAGCTTAGCGCTTCCTATTAATGAAAAACTGTTTTTT.

The chain employs TRBV29-1 and TRBJ2-5, with TRBD2 as a possible D gene (5 bases). The CDR3 runs to 15 residues. CDR1 SQVTM and CDR2 ANQGSEA come from the germline V gene. V was shortened by 6 bases and J by 4 bases, with 21 bases between the two germline ends. The CDR3 region is CSVDPSRGAPETQYF. As DNA, the CDR3 is TGCAGCGTCGACCCCTCCCGGGGAGCTCCAGAGACCCAGTACTTC.